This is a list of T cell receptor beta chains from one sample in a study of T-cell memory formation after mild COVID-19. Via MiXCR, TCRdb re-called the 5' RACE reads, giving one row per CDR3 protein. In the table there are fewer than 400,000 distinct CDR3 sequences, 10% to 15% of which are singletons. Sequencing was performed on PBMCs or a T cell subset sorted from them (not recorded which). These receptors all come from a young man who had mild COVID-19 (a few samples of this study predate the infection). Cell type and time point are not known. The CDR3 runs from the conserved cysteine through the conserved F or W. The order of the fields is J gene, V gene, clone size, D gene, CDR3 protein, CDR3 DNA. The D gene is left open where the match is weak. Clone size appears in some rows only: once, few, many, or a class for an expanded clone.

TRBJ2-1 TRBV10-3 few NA CAISDRDQDEQFF TGTGCCATCAGTGACAGGGATCAGGATGAGCAGTTCTTC
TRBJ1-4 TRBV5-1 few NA CASRPDDPNEKLFF TGCGCCAGCAGGCCCGACGACCCCAATGAAAAACTGTTTTTT
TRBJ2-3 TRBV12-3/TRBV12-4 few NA CASSRDVTGRDTQYF TGTGCCAGCAGTAGGGATGTGACGGGAAGGGATACGCAGTATTTT
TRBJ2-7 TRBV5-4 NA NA CASSFGGTKEQYF TGTGCCAGCAGCTTCGGAGGGACCAAAGAGCAGTACTTC
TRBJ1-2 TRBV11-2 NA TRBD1 CASSSQLGQGAYGYTF TGTGCCAGCAGCTCTCAACTGGGACAGGGGGCTTATGGCTACACCTTC
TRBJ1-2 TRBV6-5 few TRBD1 CASSYSTGVVYGYTF TGTGCCAGCAGTTACTCGACAGGGGTTGTCTATGGCTACACCTTC
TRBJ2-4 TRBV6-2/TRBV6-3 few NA CASSYSSWVQAKNIQYF TGTGCCAGCAGTTACTCGAGTTGGGTCCAAGCCAAAAACATTCAGTACTTC
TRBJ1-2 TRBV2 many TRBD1 CASSEQGDGYTF TGTGCCAGCAGCGAACAGGGGGATGGCTACACCTTC
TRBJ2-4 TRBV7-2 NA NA CASSRTVGENIQYF TGTGCCAGCAGTCGGACTGTTGGGGAAAACATTCAGTACTTC
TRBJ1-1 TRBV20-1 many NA CSARVVGLTEAFF TGCAGTGCTAGAGTAGTAGGTCTCACTGAAGCTTTCTTT
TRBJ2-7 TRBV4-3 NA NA CASSQGRGHLYEQYF TGCGCCAGCAGCCAAGGGAGGGGGCACCTCTACGAGCAGTACTTC
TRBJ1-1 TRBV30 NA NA CAWGLTGNTEAFF TGTGCCTGGGGTCTAACGGGGAACACTGAAGCTTTCTTT
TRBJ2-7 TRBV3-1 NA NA CASSQPPPAGFLGEQYF TGTGCCAGCAGCCAACCCCCCCCTGCAGGGTTTCTTGGCGAGCAGTACTTC
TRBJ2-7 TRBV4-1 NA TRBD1 CASSQRDRAGYEQYF TGCGCCAGCAGCCAAAGGGACAGGGCAGGCTACGAGCAGTACTTC
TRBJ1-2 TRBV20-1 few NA CSARDAVSGGYTF TGCAGTGCTAGAGATGCGGTCTCGGGGGGCTACACCTTC
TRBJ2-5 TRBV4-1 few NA CASSPLAGPSETQYF TGCGCCAGCAGCCCCCTCGCCGGGCCTTCGGAGACCCAGTACTTC
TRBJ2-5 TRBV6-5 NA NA CASSFDTPGAETQYF TGTGCCAGCAGTTTTGACACTCCCGGGGCAGAGACCCAGTACTTC
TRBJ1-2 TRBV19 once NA CASRRRGHGYTF TGTGCCAGTAGGCGACGGGGGCATGGCTACACCTTC
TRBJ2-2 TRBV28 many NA CASSSQNTGELFF TGTGCCAGCAGTTCTCAGAACACCGGGGAGCTGTTTTTT
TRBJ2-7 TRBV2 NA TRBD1 CASHRDSSSYEQYF TGTGCCAGCCACCGGGACAGCTCCTCCTACGAGCAGTACTTC
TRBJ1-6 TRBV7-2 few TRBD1 CASSIRQGHSPLHF TGTGCCAGCAGCATTCGACAGGGGCACTCACCCCTCCACTTT
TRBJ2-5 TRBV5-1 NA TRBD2 CASSPNPRLAGDQETQYF TGCGCCAGCAGCCCCAACCCCAGACTAGCGGGGGACCAAGAGACCCAGTACTTC
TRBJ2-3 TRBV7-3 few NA CASSWGQGSRYF NA
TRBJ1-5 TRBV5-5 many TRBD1 CASSLRGNRGQPQHF TGTGCCAGCAGCTTGAGGGGGAACAGGGGACAGCCCCAGCATTTT